Listed here are 8 T cell receptor beta chains from one sample, sequenced in a study of cytomegalovirus exposure and HLA in healthy donors. The primer mix had 60 Vbeta and 13 Jbeta primers. Some clones are missing from TCRdb's copy, which holds only in-frame ones; the method was immunoSEQ multiplex PCR. The sample carries about 73,000 clones, roughly 82% recorded once. Specimen: PBMCs. The receptors derive from a man between 65 and 85 years old in good health and CMV-seronegative.

This rearrangement joins TRBV7-9 to TRBJ1-1; TRBD1 aligns across 10 bases. V trimming: 5 bases; J trimming: 5 bases; junction bases outside the gene matches: 8. The CDR3 length is 15 residues. Germline V gene lookup returns CDR1 SEHNR and CDR2 FQNEAQ (reference sequence). The CDR3 here is CASSQIGQGGTEAFF. The CDR3 DNA follows: TGTGCCAGCAGCCAGATCGGACAGGGGGGGACTGAAGCTTTCTTT.

The genes are TRBV7-2 and TRBJ2-7, with TRBD2 matching over 7 bases. Germline V gene lookup returns CDR1 SGHTA and CDR2 FQGNSA. Trimming cost V 5 bases and J 6 bases; bases outside gene matches: 4. The CDR3 is 12 amino acids. Written as DNA, the CDR3 is TGTGCCAGCAGCCCGACTAGCATCGAGCAGTACTTC. Amino acids: CASSPTSIEQYF.

The gene calls are TRBV19 and TRBJ2-5; D gene unclear. CDR3 length: 15 amino acids. CDR1 is LNHDA and CDR2 is SQIVND in the germline V gene (reference sequence). Trimming took 0 bases from V and 5 from J, leaving 13 bases between them. The CDR3 DNA is TGTGCCAGTAGTATAGATTGGGCAGCACGGGAGACCCAGTACTTC. Amino acids: CASSIDWAARETQYF.

The chain links TRBV28 to TRBJ2-1, with 7 positions matching TRBD1. CDR1 and CDR2 (germline): MDHEN, SYDVKM. This CDR3 contains 15 residues. J was trimmed by 5 bases and V by 6 bases; bases with no gene match: 10. The chain's CDR3 is CASRGGATGDNEQFF. CDR3 nucleotide sequence: TGTGCCAGCAGAGGGGGCGCGACAGGTGACAATGAGCAGTTCTTC.

This chain joins TRBV6-5 and TRBJ2-7, with 13 bases that match TRBD2. The junction had 0 bases not matched to a gene; V was cut back by 0 bases and J by 4 bases. Germline-derived CDR1 and CDR2 are MNHEY and SVGAGI. The length of the CDR3 is 15 residues. The CDR3 region has the DNA TGTGCCAGCAGTTACTCACTAGCGGGAGGGTACGAGCAGTACTTC. This codes for CASSYSLAGGYEQYF.

Only a few counts were recorded for this clone. This rearrangement joins TRBV6-1 to TRBJ2-1; 7 positions agree with TRBD1. Germline V CDR1 and CDR2: MNHNS, SASEGT. The J segment lost 2 bases and the V segment lost 8 bases, leaving 9 bases of the junction unmatched. The CDR3 totals 15 residues. The CDR3 DNA reads TGTGCCAGCGGATTGGGCAGGGGGACCTACAATGAGCAGTTCTTC. It specifies CASGLGRGTYNEQFF.

This clone has only one observation. The rearrangement uses TRBV10-2 and TRBJ2-7; D possibly corresponds to TRBD1 (5 bases). V lost 2 bases, J lost 5 bases, and 16 bases lay in between. CDR3 length equals 15 residues. Germline lookup yields CDR1 WSHSY and CDR2 SAAADI. The CDR3 loop is CASSETGKRYDEQYF. CDR3 sequence (DNA): TGCGCCAGCAGTGAGACAGGCAAAAGGTACGACGAGCAGTACTTC.

This clone has more than one count but fewer than ten. The chain couples TRBV27 to TRBJ2-1; 9 positions match TRBD2. V was clipped by 5 bases and J by 7 bases; unmatched bases: 9. Looked up from germline, CDR1 is MNHEY and CDR2 is SMNVEV (reference sequence). This CDR3 region has 15 residues. CDR3 in DNA: TGTGCCAGCAGTCTTACGACTAGCGGTGCGAATGAGCAGTTCTTC. Translated, it gives CASSLTTSGANEQFF.